This is a list of T cell receptor beta chains from one sample in a study of cytomegalovirus exposure and HLA in healthy donors. Measured with immunoSEQ multiplex PCR; TCRdb has only the in-frame clones, and not every one. The sample totals just over 150,000 clones. Sequenced input: PBMCs. These receptors came from a man aged 30 to 45 in good health and CMV-seronegative. The CDR3 runs from the conserved cysteine through the conserved F or W.

>TRBJ2-1|TRBV11-3
CASSPTGLEMNEQFF
>TRBJ1-5|TRBV6-5
CASSVGTGRSQHF
>TRBJ2-1|TRBV12-5
CASLPISSYNEQFF
>TRBJ2-1|TRBV11-2
CASSLASGTEQFF
>TRBJ2-2|TRBV14
CASSQDRLAGDTGELFF
>TRBJ1-4|TRBV5-1
CASSLLTGGEKLFF
>TRBJ2-7|TRBV5-4
CASSFDRDTYEQYF
>TRBJ1-3|TRBV7-9
CASRPRGSGNTIYF
>TRBJ2-2|TRBV10-2
CASERGRSELFF
>TRBJ1-1|TRBV19
CASSLSRPRGGLVNTEAFF
>TRBJ2-3|TRBV4-2
CASRGLAPTDTQYF
>TRBJ2-7|TRBV12-2
CASRRRLAGNYEQYF
>TRBJ2-7|TRBV11-2
CASSLTRGQTYEQYF
>TRBJ2-1|TRBV9
CASSVGTGGFNEQFF
>TRBJ1-2|TRBV5-5
CASSLVQGGYTF
>TRBJ1-5|TRBV27
CASSSEGRIRRWQPQHF
>TRBJ1-2|TRBV27
CASSPDDRAHYGYTF
>TRBJ2-2|TRBV11-2
CASSAGVTGELFF
>TRBJ2-1|TRBV6-4
CASSDRLAGDINEQFF
>TRBJ1-4|TRBV9
CASSVSGVTNEKLFF
>TRBJ2-3|TRBV6-1
CASNSDSSTDTQYF
>TRBJ2-7|TRBV30
CAWGPNSYEQYF
>TRBJ1-2|TRBV4-2
CASSQASTGANYGYTF
>TRBJ2-5|TRBV7-6
CASSFPAQTQYF
>TRBJ1-5|TRBV10-3
CATTPGTGSRNQPQHF
>TRBJ2-3|TRBV29-1
CSVVGSSTDTQYF
>TRBJ2-1|TRBV7-3
CASSFDSGSYYNEQFF
>TRBJ1-2|TRBV6-6
CASSTSRTGVYGYTF
>TRBJ2-1|TRBV6-1
CASSENRFSYNEQFF
>TRBJ2-5|TRBV14
CASSPQGWMQETQYF
>TRBJ1-6|TRBV5-8
CASSQGQINSPLHF
>TRBJ1-5|TRBV10-3
CAISESLNDQPQHF
>TRBJ2-1|TRBV11-3
CASSSGVGYNEQFF
>TRBJ2-7|TRBV9
CASSVVPSLEGEQYF
>TRBJ2-1|TRBV15
CATSRDRGGSEDYNEQFF
>TRBJ2-5|TRBV18
CASSPLSQEAQYF
>TRBJ1-1|TRBV19
CASTTQGLGDTEAFF
>TRBJ1-4|TRBV21-1
CASSKARQGLYEKLFF
>TRBJ2-5|TRBV5-1
CASSSGLAGVTETQYF
>TRBJ2-2|TRBV11-3
CAYNGANTGELFF
>TRBJ2-1|TRBV7-9
CASSLAAGGPNEQFF
>TRBJ1-2|TRBV5-5
CASSFGQGGGYGYTF
>TRBJ1-3|TRBV11-2
CASSLGGPGNTIYF
>TRBJ1-2|TRBV10-2
CASRPGQGRVSGYTF
>TRBJ2-1|TRBV10-3
CAISGGQGTYNEQFF
>TRBJ1-1|TRBV29-1
CSVEPPDRGTEAFF
>TRBJ2-2|TRBV28
CASSFPAGNTGELFF
>TRBJ2-3|TRBV5-1
CASSSKSPGTGGDTQYF
>TRBJ1-1|TRBV14
CASSPFMTMTEAFF
>TRBJ1-2|TRBV29-1
CSVGDSLGWEGYTF
>TRBJ2-3|TRBV6-5
CASRTTGPRTDTQYF
>TRBJ2-5|TRBV19
CASSIGPGSGITQYF